This TCR beta chain was identified during a study of blood T cell repertoires in COVID-19. V lost 4 bases, J lost 0 bases, and 12 bases lay in between. CDR1 and CDR2 from the germline V gene are SGHTA and FQGTGA. The CDR3 contains 15 residues. Profiling relied on immunoSEQ multiplex PCR, and the TCRdb table lists in-frame clones only, not all of them. The sample has 65,000 to 70,000 clones, approximately 93% seen once. The sequence was collected from a man aged 70-80 years with active COVID-19. The rearrangement uses TRBV7-3 and TRBJ1-2, with D perhaps matching TRBD1 (6 bases). Sequenced material: peripheral blood. The CDR3 coding sequence is TGTGCCAGCAGCTCTGACAGGCTTTCTAACTATGGCTACACCTTC. Protein: CASSSDRLSNYGYTF.